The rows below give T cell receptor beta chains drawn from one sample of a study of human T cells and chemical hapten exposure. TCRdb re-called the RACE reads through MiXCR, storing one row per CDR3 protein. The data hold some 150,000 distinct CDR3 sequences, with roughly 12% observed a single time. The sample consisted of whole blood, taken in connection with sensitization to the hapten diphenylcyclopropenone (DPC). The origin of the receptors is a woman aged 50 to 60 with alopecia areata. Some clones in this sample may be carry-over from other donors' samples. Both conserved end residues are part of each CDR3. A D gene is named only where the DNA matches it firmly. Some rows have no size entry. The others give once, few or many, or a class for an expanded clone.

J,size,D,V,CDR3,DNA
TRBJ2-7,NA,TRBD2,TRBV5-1,CASSLWTSGYEQYF,TGCGCCAGCAGCCTTTGGACTAGCGGCTACGAGCAGTACTTC
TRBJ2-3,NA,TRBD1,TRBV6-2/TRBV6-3,CASSYGGQGTDTQYF,TGTGCCAGCAGTTACGGAGGACAGGGAACAGATACGCAGTATTTT
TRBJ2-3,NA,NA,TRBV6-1,CASLFQISTDTQYF,TGTGCCAGCTTGTTCCAGATAAGCACAGATACGCAGTATTTT
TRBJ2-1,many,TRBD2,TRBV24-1,CATSDLQAGKANEQFF,TGTGCCACCAGTGATTTGCAAGCGGGAAAGGCCAATGAGCAGTTCTTC
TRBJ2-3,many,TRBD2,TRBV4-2,CASSQASGGSTDTQYF,TGTGCCAGCAGCCAAGCGAGCGGGGGAAGCACAGATACGCAGTATTTT
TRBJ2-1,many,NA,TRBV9,CASSASLGEPEQFF,TGTGCCAGCAGCGCCTCACTGGGGGAGCCTGAGCAGTTCTTC
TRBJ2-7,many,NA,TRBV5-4,CASSLDHYEQYF,TGTGCCAGCAGCTTGGACCACTACGAGCAGTACTTC
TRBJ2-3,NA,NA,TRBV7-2,CASSPTGGGSGTQYF,TGTGCCAGCAGCCCCACAGGGGGGGGGTCGGGTACGCAGTATTTT
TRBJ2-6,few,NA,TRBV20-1,CSASVEDSGANVLTF,TGCAGTGCTAGTGTCGAGGACTCTGGGGCCAACGTCCTGACTTTC
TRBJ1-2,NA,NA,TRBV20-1,CSARDLSLYGYTF,TGCAGTGCTAGGGACCTCTCCCTTTATGGCTACACCTTC
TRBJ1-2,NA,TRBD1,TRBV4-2,CASSQAGGQNLGGYTF,TGTGCCAGCAGCCAAGCCGGGGGACAGAACTTAGGTGGCTACACCTTC
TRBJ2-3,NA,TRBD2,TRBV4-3,CASSQDLGLAGGRDTQYF,TGCGCCAGCAGCCAAGATCTGGGACTAGCGGGAGGAAGGGATACGCAGTATTTT
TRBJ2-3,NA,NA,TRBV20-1,CSATGPMNTDTQYF,TGCAGTGCTACCGGACCCATGAACACAGATACGCAGTATTTT
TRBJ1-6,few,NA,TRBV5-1,CATRTRQDNSPLHF,TGCGCCACCAGGACCCGGCAGGATAATTCACCCCTCCACTTT
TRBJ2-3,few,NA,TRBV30,CAWTLGVDTQYF,TGTGCCTGGACCCTAGGCGTAGATACGCAGTATTTT
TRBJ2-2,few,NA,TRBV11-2,CASSSFAGITGELFF,TGTGCCAGCAGCTCGTTTGCGGGAATCACCGGGGAGCTGTTTTTT
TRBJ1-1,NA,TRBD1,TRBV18,CASSAGGTNTEAFF,TGTGCCAGCTCAGCAGGGGGCACGAACACTGAAGCTTTCTTT
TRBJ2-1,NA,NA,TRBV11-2,CASSLGPTGISMAFF,TGTGCCAGCAGCTTAGGTCCAACAGGAATCTCAATGGCGTTCTTC
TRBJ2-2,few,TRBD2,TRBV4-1,CASSGERGALGTGELFF,TGCGCCAGCAGCGGAGAGCGGGGGGCGCTTGGAACCGGGGAGCTGTTTTTT
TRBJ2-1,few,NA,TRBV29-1,CSASPRGNEQFF,TGCAGCGCTTCGCCCCGCGGCAATGAGCAGTTCTTC
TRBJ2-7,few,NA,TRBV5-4,CASSYMGDWSYEQYF,TGTGCCAGCAGCTACATGGGAGACTGGTCCTACGAGCAGTACTTC
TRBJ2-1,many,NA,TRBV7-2,CASSLALGYNEQFF,TGTGCCAGCAGCTTAGCACTAGGTTACAATGAGCAGTTCTTC
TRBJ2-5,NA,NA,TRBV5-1,CASSLTPGRSQETQYF,TGCGCCAGCAGCTTGACCCCGGGACGTAGCCAAGAGACCCAGTACTTC
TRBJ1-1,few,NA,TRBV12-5,CASGFRVGTEAFF,TGTGCTAGTGGTTTCAGGGTTGGCACTGAAGCTTTCTTT
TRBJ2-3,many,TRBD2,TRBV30,CAWSRGLAGRTDTQYF,TGTGCCTGGAGTCGGGGACTAGCGGGACGTACAGATACGCAGTATTTT
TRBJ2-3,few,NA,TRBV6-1,CASSEPAASTDTQYF,TGTGCCAGCAGTGAACCGGCAGCCAGCACAGATACGCAGTATTTT
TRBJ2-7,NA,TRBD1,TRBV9,CASSVGTGEYEQYF,TGTGCCAGCAGCGTGGGGACAGGGGAGTACGAGCAGTACTTC
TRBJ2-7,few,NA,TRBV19,CASRKTRDAFYEQYF,TGTGCCAGTAGGAAAACCCGGGACGCTTTCTACGAGCAGTACTTC
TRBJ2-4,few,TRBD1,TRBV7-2,CASSSDRVWAKNIQYF,TGTGCCAGCAGCTCCGACAGGGTATGGGCCAAAAACATTCAGTACTTC
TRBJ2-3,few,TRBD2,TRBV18,CASSPLGTLGGGPRITDTQYF,TGTGCCAGCTCACCATTGGGGACCCTCGGGGGAGGGCCCCGGATCACAGATACGCAGTATTTT
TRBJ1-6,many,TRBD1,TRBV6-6,CASSSGTGVSPLHF,TGTGCCAGCAGTTCCGGGACAGGGGTTTCACCCCTCCACTTT
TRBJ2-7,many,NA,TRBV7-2,CASSLGRGVGYEQYF,TGTGCCAGCAGCTTAGGTCGCGGCGTTGGGTACGAGCAGTACTTC
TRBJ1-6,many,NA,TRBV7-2,CASSLVDLNSPLHF,TGTGCCAGCAGCTTAGTGGACCTTAATTCACCCCTCCACTTT